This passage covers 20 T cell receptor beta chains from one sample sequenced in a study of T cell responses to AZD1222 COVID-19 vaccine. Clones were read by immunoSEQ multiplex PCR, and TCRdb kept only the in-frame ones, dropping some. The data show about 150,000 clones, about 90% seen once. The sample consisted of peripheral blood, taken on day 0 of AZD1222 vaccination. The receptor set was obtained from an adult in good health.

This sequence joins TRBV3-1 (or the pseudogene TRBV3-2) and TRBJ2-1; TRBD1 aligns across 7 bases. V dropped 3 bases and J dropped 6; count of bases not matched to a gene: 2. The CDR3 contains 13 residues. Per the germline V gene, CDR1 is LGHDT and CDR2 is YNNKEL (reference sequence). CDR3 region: CASSHRTGNEQFF. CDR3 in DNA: TGTGCCAGCAGCCACCGGACAGGCAATGAGCAGTTCTTC.

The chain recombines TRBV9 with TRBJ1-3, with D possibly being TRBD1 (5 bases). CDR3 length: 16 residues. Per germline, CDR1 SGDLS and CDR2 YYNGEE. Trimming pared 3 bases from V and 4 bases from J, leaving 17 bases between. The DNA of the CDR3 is TGTGCCAGCAGCGCCGGGACGCCTGAGGCAGGAAACACCATATATTTT. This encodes CASSAGTPEAGNTIYF.

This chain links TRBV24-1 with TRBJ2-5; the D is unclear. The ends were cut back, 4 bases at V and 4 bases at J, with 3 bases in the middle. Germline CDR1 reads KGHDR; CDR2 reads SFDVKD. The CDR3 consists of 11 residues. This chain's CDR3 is CATSDGETQYF. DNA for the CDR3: TGTGCCACCAGTGACGGAGAGACCCAGTACTTC.

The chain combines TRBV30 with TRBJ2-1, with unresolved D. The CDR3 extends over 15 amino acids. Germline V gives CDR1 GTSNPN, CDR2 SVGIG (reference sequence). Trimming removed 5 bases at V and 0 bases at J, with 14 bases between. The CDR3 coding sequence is TGTGCCTGGGATCGGTCGTCCGTCTCCTACAATGAGCAGTTCTTC. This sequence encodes CAWDRSSVSYNEQFF.

CDR3 region: CASREGSSYNSPLHF. The DNA of the CDR3 is TGCGCCAGCAGGGAGGGCAGCTCCTATAATTCACCCCTCCACTTT. The V gene is TRBV5-1, the J gene TRBJ1-6; D gene ambiguous. Germline V CDR1 and CDR2: SGHRS, YFSETQ. Between the trimmed V and J ends, which lost 5 bases and 0 bases, there was a span of 9 bases. This CDR3 is built from 15 residues.

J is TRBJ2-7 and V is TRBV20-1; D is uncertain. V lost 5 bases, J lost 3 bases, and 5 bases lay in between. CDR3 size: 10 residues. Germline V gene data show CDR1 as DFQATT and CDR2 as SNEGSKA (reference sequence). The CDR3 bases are TGCAGTGCTGAGGACTACGAGCAGTACTTC. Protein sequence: CSAEDYEQYF.

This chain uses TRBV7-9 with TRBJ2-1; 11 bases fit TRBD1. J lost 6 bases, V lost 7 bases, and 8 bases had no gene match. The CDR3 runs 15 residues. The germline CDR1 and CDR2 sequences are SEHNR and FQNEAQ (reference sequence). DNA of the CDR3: TGTGCCAGCACCCCCCGGGACAGGGGGGGCAATGAGCAGTTCTTC. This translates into CASTPRDRGGNEQFF.

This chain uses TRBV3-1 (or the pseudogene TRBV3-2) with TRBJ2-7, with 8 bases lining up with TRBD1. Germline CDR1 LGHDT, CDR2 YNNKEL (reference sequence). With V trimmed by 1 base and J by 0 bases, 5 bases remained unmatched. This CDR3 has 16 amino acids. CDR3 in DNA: TGTGCCAGCAGCCAAGTCCCAGGGGGCCGCTCCTACGAGCAGTACTTC. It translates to CASSQVPGGRSYEQYF.

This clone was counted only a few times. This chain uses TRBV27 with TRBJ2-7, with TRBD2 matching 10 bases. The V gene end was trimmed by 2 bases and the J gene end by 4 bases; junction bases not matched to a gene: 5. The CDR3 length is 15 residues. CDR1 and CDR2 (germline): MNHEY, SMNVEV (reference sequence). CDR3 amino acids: CASSLIGSGRYEQYF. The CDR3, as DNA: TGTGCCAGCAGTTTAATTGGTAGCGGGAGGTACGAGCAGTACTTC.

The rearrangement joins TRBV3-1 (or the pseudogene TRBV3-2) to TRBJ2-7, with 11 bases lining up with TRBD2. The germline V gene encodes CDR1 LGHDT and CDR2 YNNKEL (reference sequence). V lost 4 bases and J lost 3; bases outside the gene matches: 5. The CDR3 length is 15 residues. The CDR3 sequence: CASSLGGLAVYEQYF. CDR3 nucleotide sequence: TGTGCCAGCAGCCTAGGGGGACTAGCGGTCTACGAGCAGTACTTC.

The CDR3 region has the DNA TGTGCCAGCAAGCCGCGGCTGAGCTCCTACGAGCAGTACTTC. This encodes CASKPRLSSYEQYF. The chain is built from TRBV6-5 and TRBJ2-7; no firm D call. V lost 7 bases, J lost 0 bases, and 13 bases lay in between. The CDR3 has 14 residues. CDR1 MNHEY and CDR2 SVGAGI come from the germline V gene.

The CDR3 sequence: CASRALAGATGELFF. The CDR3 DNA reads TGTGCCAGCAGAGCACTAGCGGGAGCCACCGGGGAGCTGTTTTTT. The rearrangement links TRBV27 to TRBJ2-2; the match to TRBD2 covers 11 bases. Germline CDR1 and CDR2: MNHEY and SMNVEV (reference sequence). The CDR3 contains 15 residues. J was trimmed by 4 bases and V by 6 bases; bases with no gene match: 4.

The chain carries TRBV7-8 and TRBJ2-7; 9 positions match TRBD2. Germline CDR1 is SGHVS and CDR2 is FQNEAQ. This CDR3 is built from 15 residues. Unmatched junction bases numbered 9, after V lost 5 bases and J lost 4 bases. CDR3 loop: CASSRIAGALYEQYF. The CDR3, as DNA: TGTGCCAGCAGCCGTATAGCGGGAGCTCTATACGAGCAGTACTTC.

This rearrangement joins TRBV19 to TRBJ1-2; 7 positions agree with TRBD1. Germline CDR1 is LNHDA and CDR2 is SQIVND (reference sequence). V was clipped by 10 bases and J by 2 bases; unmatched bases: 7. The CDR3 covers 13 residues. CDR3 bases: TGTGCCACCACGGACAGGACGAACTATGGCTACACCTTC. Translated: CATTDRTNYGYTF.

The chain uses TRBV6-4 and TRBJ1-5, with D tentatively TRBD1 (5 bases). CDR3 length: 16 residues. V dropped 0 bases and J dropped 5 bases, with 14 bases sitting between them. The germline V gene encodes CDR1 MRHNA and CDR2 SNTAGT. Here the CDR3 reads CASSDSVSGDYQPQHF. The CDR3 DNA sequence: TGTGCCAGCAGTGACTCGGTATCGGGGGACTATCAGCCCCAGCATTTT.

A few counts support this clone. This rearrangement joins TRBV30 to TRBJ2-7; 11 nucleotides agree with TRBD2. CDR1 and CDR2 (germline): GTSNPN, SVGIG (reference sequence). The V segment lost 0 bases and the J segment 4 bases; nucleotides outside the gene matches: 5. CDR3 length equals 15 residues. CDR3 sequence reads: CAWSVPGLAVYEQYF. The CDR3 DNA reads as TGTGCCTGGAGTGTACCGGGACTAGCGGTTTACGAGCAGTACTTC.

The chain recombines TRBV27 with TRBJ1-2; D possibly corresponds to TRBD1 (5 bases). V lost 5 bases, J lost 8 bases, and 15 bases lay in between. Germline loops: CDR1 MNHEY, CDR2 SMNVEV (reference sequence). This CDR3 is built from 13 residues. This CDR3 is CASSPGTRRGYTF. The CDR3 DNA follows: TGTGCCAGCAGTCCCGGGACCCGGCGGGGCTACACCTTC.

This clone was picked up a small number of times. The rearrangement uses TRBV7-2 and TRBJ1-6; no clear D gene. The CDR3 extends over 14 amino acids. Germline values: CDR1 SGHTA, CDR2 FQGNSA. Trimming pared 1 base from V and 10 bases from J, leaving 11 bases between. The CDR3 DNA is TGTGCCAGCAGCTTAGTTTACGGGGAGTCACCCCTCCACTTT. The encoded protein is CASSLVYGESPLHF.

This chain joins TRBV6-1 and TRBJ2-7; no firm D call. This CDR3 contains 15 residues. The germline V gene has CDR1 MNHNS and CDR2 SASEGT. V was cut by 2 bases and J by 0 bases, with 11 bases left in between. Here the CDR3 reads CASSEKADSSYEQYF. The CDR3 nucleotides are TGTGCCAGCAGTGAAAAGGCGGATAGCTCCTACGAGCAGTACTTC.

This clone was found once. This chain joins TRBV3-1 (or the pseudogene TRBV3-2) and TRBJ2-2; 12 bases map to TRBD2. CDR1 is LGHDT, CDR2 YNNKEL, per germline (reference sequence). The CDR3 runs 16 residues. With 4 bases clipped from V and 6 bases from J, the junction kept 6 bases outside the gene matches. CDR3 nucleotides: TGTGCCAGCAGCCTCTGGACTAGCGGGATTCCCGGGGAGCTGTTTTTT. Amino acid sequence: CASSLWTSGIPGELFF.